These T cell receptor beta chains were read from a single sample in a study of cytomegalovirus exposure and HLA in healthy donors. The data were produced by immunoSEQ multiplex PCR, yet TCRdb's version contains in-frame clones alone and is incomplete. Of about 200,000 clones listed, around 79% are singletons. The material sequenced was PBMCs. Receptors originate from a woman in her forties or fifties in good health and CMV-seronegative. Each CDR3 is given with its conserved first and last residue. Fields, in order: clone size, D gene, J gene, V gene, CDR3 protein, CDR3 DNA. D genes are given only for firm matches. The size field is filled for only some rows; it gives once, few, many or a size class.

size: NA; D: TRBD2; J: TRBJ2-1; V: TRBV7-2; CDR3: CASSLVSGLGGNNEQFF; DNA: TGTGCCAGCAGCTTAGTCTCGGGACTAGGGGGAAACAATGAGCAGTTCTTC
size: NA; D: NA; J: TRBJ2-1; V: TRBV19; CDR3: CASSFISRTGSYNEQFF; DNA: TGTGCCAGTAGTTTTATTTCCCGGACGGGATCCTACAATGAGCAGTTCTTC
size: few; D: TRBD1; J: TRBJ1-2; V: TRBV10-3; CDR3: CAITGQGFGYTF; DNA: TGTGCCATCACCGGACAGGGGTTTGGCTACACCTTC
size: NA; D: TRBD2; J: TRBJ2-1; V: TRBV19; CDR3: CASSRTAGAKYNEQFF; DNA: TGTGCCAGTAGCCGTACAGCGGGGGCCAAATACAATGAGCAGTTCTTC
size: NA; D: NA; J: TRBJ1-4; V: TRBV5-5; CDR3: CASSSSLTVYEKLFF; DNA: TGTGCCAGCAGCTCTTCTCTGACAGTGTATGAAAAACTGTTTTTT
size: NA; D: TRBD2; J: TRBJ2-3; V: TRBV4-1; CDR3: CASSLGLAGGPGSTDTQYF; DNA: TGCGCCAGCAGCCTCGGGCTAGCGGGGGGGCCGGGGAGCACAGATACGCAGTATTTT
size: few; D: NA; J: TRBJ1-5; V: TRBV28; CDR3: CASSLSQPQHF; DNA: TGTGCCAGCAGTTTGAGTCAGCCCCAGCATTTT
size: NA; D: TRBD2; J: TRBJ2-1; V: TRBV28; CDR3: CASSKSDGGNDDEQFF; DNA: TGTGCCAGCAGTAAATCAGACGGGGGGAACGACGATGAGCAGTTCTTC
size: once; D: NA; J: TRBJ1-1; V: TRBV7-2; CDR3: CASSPKGFYTEAFF; DNA: TGTGCCAGCAGCCCTAAGGGGTTTTACACTGAAGCTTTCTTT
size: NA; D: TRBD1; J: TRBJ2-3; V: TRBV5-1; CDR3: CASSFTGGGTDTQYF; DNA: TGCGCCAGCAGCTTTACAGGGGGTGGAACAGATACGCAGTATTTT
size: NA; D: TRBD2; J: TRBJ2-1; V: TRBV5-1; CDR3: CASSWGSGDNEQFF; DNA: TGCGCCAGCAGCTGGGGTAGCGGGGACAATGAGCAGTTCTTC
size: NA; D: TRBD1; J: TRBJ2-7; V: TRBV10-3; CDR3: CASAGQVYEQYF; DNA: TGTGCCAGCGCGGGACAGGTCTACGAGCAGTACTTC
size: once; D: TRBD1; J: TRBJ1-6; V: TRBV19; CDR3: CASRDRGDSPLHF; DNA: TGTGCCAGTAGGGACAGGGGCGATTCACCCCTCCACTTT
size: few; D: NA; J: TRBJ2-2; V: TRBV2; CDR3: CASSPEAAVNTGELFF; DNA: TGTGCCAGCAGCCCAGAGGCGGCAGTTAACACCGGGGAGCTGTTTTTT
size: NA; D: TRBD1; J: TRBJ1-6; V: TRBV7-3; CDR3: CASSLSPGGNSPLHF; DNA: TGTGCCAGCAGCTTAAGTCCAGGGGGTAATTCACCCCTCCACTTT
size: NA; D: TRBD1; J: TRBJ2-6; V: TRBV7-3; CDR3: CASSLTTGQLSGANVLTF; DNA: TGTGCCAGCAGCTTAACGACGGGACAGCTGTCCGGGGCCAACGTCCTGACTTTC
size: few; D: NA; J: TRBJ1-2; V: TRBV6-5; CDR3: CASSPTESYGYTF; DNA: TGTGCCAGCAGCCCCACAGAATCCTATGGCTACACCTTC
size: NA; D: TRBD1; J: TRBJ2-1; V: TRBV5-1; CDR3: CASSTKGAELHEQFF; DNA: TGCGCCAGCAGCACCAAGGGGGCGGAATTGCATGAGCAGTTCTTC
size: NA; D: NA; J: TRBJ1-1; V: TRBV7-9; CDR3: CSSIEKKAAGSTEAFF; DNA: TGTTCCAGCATCGAGAAAAAGGCTGCGGGAAGCACTGAAGCTTTCTTT
size: NA; D: NA; J: TRBJ1-5; V: TRBV6-1; CDR3: CASSEGKGGGPQHF; DNA: TGTGCCAGCAGTGAAGGAAAAGGGGGTGGGCCCCAGCATTTT
size: few; D: NA; J: TRBJ1-1; V: TRBV5-4; CDR3: CASREDTEAFF; DNA: TGTGCCAGCAGAGAGGACACTGAAGCTTTCTTT
size: NA; D: NA; J: TRBJ1-5; V: TRBV10-3; CDR3: CAISPAADSNQPQHF; DNA: TGTGCCATCAGTCCCGCGGCAGACTCCAATCAGCCCCAGCATTTT
size: NA; D: NA; J: TRBJ1-3; V: TRBV5-1; CDR3: CASSLWGSSGNTIYF; DNA: TGCGCCAGCAGCCTATGGGGCAGCTCTGGAAACACCATATATTTT
size: NA; D: NA; J: TRBJ1-1; V: TRBV6-1; CDR3: CASRGTANTEAFF; DNA: TGTGCCAGCAGGGGTACAGCTAACACTGAAGCTTTCTTT
size: NA; D: TRBD1; J: TRBJ2-1; V: TRBV5-1; CDR3: CASSYDGQGHYGEQFF; DNA: TGCGCCAGCAGCTATGACGGACAGGGCCACTACGGTGAGCAGTTCTTC
size: NA; D: NA; J: TRBJ1-1; V: TRBV2; CDR3: CASSTRTITNTEAFF; DNA: TGTGCCAGCAGTACCCGGACTATAACAAACACTGAAGCTTTCTTT
size: once; D: TRBD2; J: TRBJ2-5; V: TRBV5-4; CDR3: CASSIPGLEGTQYF; DNA: TGTGCCAGCAGCATACCGGGACTAGAGGGGACCCAGTACTTC
size: NA; D: NA; J: TRBJ2-4; V: TRBV11-2; CDR3: CASSPRTTSAKNIQYF; DNA: TGTGCCAGCAGCCCTCGGACAACGTCCGCCAAAAACATTCAGTACTTC
size: few; D: NA; J: TRBJ1-1; V: TRBV4-3; CDR3: CASSRTTNTEAFF; DNA: TGCGCCAGCAGCCGAACAACGAACACTGAAGCTTTCTTT
size: NA; D: NA; J: TRBJ1-2; V: TRBV28; CDR3: CASTGVYGYTF; DNA: TGTGCCAGCACAGGGGTCTATGGCTACACCTTC
size: NA; D: NA; J: TRBJ2-3; V: TRBV10-2; CDR3: CASSYADTQYF; DNA: TGCGCCAGCAGTTATGCAGATACGCAGTATTTT
size: few; D: NA; J: TRBJ1-3; V: TRBV6-5; CDR3: CASSGPSSGNTIYF; DNA: TGTGCCAGCAGTGGGCCCTCCTCTGGAAACACCATATATTTT
size: NA; D: NA; J: TRBJ2-3; V: TRBV7-3; CDR3: CASSLSSLVTDTQYF; DNA: TGTGCCAGCAGCTTATCCAGCCTAGTGACAGATACGCAGTATTTT
size: NA; D: TRBD2; J: TRBJ2-1; V: TRBV9; CDR3: CASSPGAGGNEQFF; DNA: TGTGCCAGCAGCCCCGGGGCGGGAGGGAATGAGCAGTTCTTC
size: NA; D: TRBD2; J: TRBJ2-3; V: TRBV5-1; CDR3: CASSFIAGGPGTQYF; DNA: TGCGCCAGCAGTTTCATAGCGGGAGGGCCGGGTACGCAGTATTTT
size: NA; D: TRBD2; J: TRBJ2-1; V: TRBV7-2; CDR3: CASSPERLAGGEQFF; DNA: TGTGCCAGCAGTCCTGAACGACTAGCGGGGGGAGAGCAGTTCTTC
size: NA; D: TRBD2; J: TRBJ2-3; V: TRBV7-6; CDR3: CASSLTREGDTQYF; DNA: TGTGCCAGCAGCTTAACCAGGGAGGGAGATACGCAGTATTTT
size: few; D: NA; J: TRBJ1-6; V: TRBV6-6; CDR3: CASTPVWGVSPLHF; DNA: TGTGCCAGCACCCCCGTGTGGGGAGTTTCACCCCTCCACTTT
size: NA; D: TRBD1; J: TRBJ2-2; V: TRBV10-3; CDR3: CAIRDRGKGPNTGELFF; DNA: TGTGCCATCAGGGACAGGGGAAAGGGGCCTAACACCGGGGAGCTGTTTTTT
size: NA; D: TRBD1; J: TRBJ1-2; V: TRBV9; CDR3: CASSVAAGQNYGYTF; DNA: TGTGCCAGCAGCGTAGCTGCGGGACAGAACTATGGCTACACCTTC
size: NA; D: TRBD1; J: TRBJ1-2; V: TRBV7-3; CDR3: CASSFSGGQGESYTF; DNA: TGTGCCAGCAGCTTCTCTGGGGGACAGGGGGAGAGCTACACCTTC
size: NA; D: NA; J: TRBJ2-4; V: TRBV2; CDR3: CASSEAGVAKNIQYF; DNA: TGTGCCAGCAGTGAAGCGGGAGTAGCCAAAAACATTCAGTACTTC
size: once; D: NA; J: TRBJ1-5; V: TRBV5-1; CDR3: CASSPSPGANQPQHF; DNA: TGCGCCAGCAGCCCCTCTCCAGGGGCGAATCAGCCCCAGCATTTT
size: NA; D: TRBD1; J: TRBJ1-1; V: TRBV11-2; CDR3: CASSLGLGQGLTNTEAFF; DNA: TGTGCCAGCAGCTTAGGATTGGGACAGGGGTTGACGAACACTGAAGCTTTCTTT
size: few; D: TRBD1; J: TRBJ1-1; V: TRBV10-3; CDR3: CAISPGTGNGAFF; DNA: TGTGCCATCAGTCCCGGGACAGGGAATGGAGCTTTCTTT
size: NA; D: NA; J: TRBJ2-1; V: TRBV7-9; CDR3: CSSSLRRERSSYNEQFF; DNA: TGTTCCAGCAGCTTACGACGGGAGCGGAGCTCCTACAATGAGCAGTTCTTC